The 19 T cell receptor beta chains in this list originate from one sample, sequenced in a study of response to subunit inactivated influenza vaccine. Each CDR3 protein gets one entry after TCRdb re-called the RT-PCR reads with MiXCR. This sample carries 450,000 to 600,000 distinct CDR3 sequences, less than 10% of them seen once, and the ten largest clones take approximately 12%. The specimen was PBMCs from blood, collected less than 30 months after vaccination. The receptors derive from a man aged 50 to 75 who received an inactivated influenza vaccine.

This clonotype was recorded a few times. The chain joins TRBV28 to TRBJ2-4; D unresolved. From germline, CDR1 is MDHEN and CDR2 SYDVKM. The length of the CDR3 is 14 residues. V lost 5 bases and J 0 bases, leaving 8 bases between the germline ends. The CDR3 sequence is CASSQPGAKNIQYF. The DNA of the CDR3 is TGTGCCAGCAGTCAACCGGGAGCCAAAAACATTCAGTACTTC.

Ten or more counts support this clonotype. This rearrangement joins TRBV3-1 to TRBJ1-2; the D gene is possibly TRBD1 (5 bases). Germline V gene data show CDR1 as LGHDT and CDR2 as YNNKEL (reference sequence). The V and J ends lost 0 bases and 7 bases respectively, with 12 bases between them. The CDR3 spans 14 residues. The CDR3 loop is CASSQDGRGAGYTF. In nucleotides, the CDR3 is TGTGCCAGCAGCCAAGATGGAAGGGGAGCTGGCTACACCTTC.

This clonotype was detected only a few times. The V gene is TRBV7-8, the J gene TRBJ2-3, with 7 positions matching TRBD1. Losses at the gene ends were 5 bases for V and 2 bases for J; bases not matched to a gene: 4. Germline V lookup: CDR1 SGHVS, CDR2 FQNEAQ. The CDR3 is 14 residues long. CDR3 residues: CASSVTGVTDTQYF. The CDR3, as DNA: TGTGCCAGCAGCGTCACAGGGGTCACAGATACGCAGTATTTT.

CDR3 nucleotides: TGTGCCAGCAGTTCCGGGGGGACCCAAGAGACCCAGTACTTC. Protein: CASSSGGTQETQYF. This chain uses TRBV6-5 with TRBJ2-5; TRBD2 matches at 7 bases. Trimming removed 4 bases from V and 1 base from J; junction bases left unmatched: 3. Germline V gene sequence: CDR1 MNHEY, CDR2 SVGAGI. The CDR3 is 14 residues long.

This clonotype was observed a handful of times. The rearrangement joins TRBV7-2 to TRBJ2-4, with 9 bases lining up with TRBD1. The CDR3 is 14 amino acids. CDR1 SGHTA and CDR2 FQGNSA come from the germline V gene. V shed 6 bases and J 14 bases; nucleotides not matched to a gene: 14. CDR3 in amino acids: CASRQGTGLAIEYF. The CDR3, as DNA: TGTGCCAGCAGACAGGGGACAGGGCTGGCAATTGAGTACTTC.

The rearrangement uses TRBV5-5 and TRBJ2-5; D may be TRBD1 (5 bases). The V gene lost 1 base and the J gene lost 4 bases, with 11 bases spanning the gap. Germline CDR1 is SGHKS and CDR2 is YYEKEE (reference sequence). The length of the CDR3 is 14 residues. CDR3 amino acids: CASSLQAGRETQYF. The DNA for the CDR3 is TGTGCCAGCAGCTTGCAGGCAGGGCGAGAGACCCAGTACTTC.

The genes are TRBV4-3 and TRBJ1-2; TRBD1 is a possible D gene (6 bases). The length of the CDR3 is 17 residues. The germline CDR1 and CDR2 sequences are LGHNA and YSLEER. Trimming left V 0 bases short and J 0 bases short, with 14 bases between. CDR3 coding DNA: TGCGCCAGCAGCCAAGATGGGACATCTAAAGCTAACTATGGCTACACCTTC. Translation gives CASSQDGTSKANYGYTF.

This clonotype was detected many times. This chain links TRBV10-3 with TRBJ2-5; 7 positions match TRBD1. Trimming cost V 6 bases and J 2 bases; bases outside gene matches: 0. From germline, CDR1 is ENHRY and CDR2 SYGVKD. The CDR3 is 12 residues long. The CDR3 loop reads CAIRGQQETQYF. CDR3 DNA: TGTGCCATCAGGGGACAGCAAGAGACCCAGTACTTC.

This clonotype was counted at least ten times. V usage is TRBV5-1 and J usage is TRBJ2-7; no reliable D call. The CDR3 runs 14 residues. Germline V gives CDR1 SGHRS, CDR2 YFSETQ. V was clipped by 4 bases and J by 1 base, with 12 bases between them. The CDR3 region is CASSLKLASYEQYF. The CDR3, as DNA: TGCGCCAGCAGCCTAAAACTTGCGTCCTACGAGCAGTACTTC.

This clonotype was observed a few times. The chain employs TRBV28 and TRBJ2-2; 8 nucleotides agree with TRBD1. There are 17 residues in the CDR3. CDR1 MDHEN and CDR2 SYDVKM come from the germline V gene. V gave up 2 bases and J gave up 2 bases; unmatched junction bases: 7. The CDR3 loop reads CASSLAGQGRNTGELFF. The CDR3 coding sequence is TGTGCCAGCAGTTTAGCCGGACAGGGTAGAAACACCGGGGAGCTGTTTTTT.

V gene TRBV19 combines with J gene TRBJ2-1; D is ambiguous. V lost 8 bases to trimming and J lost 9 bases, with 17 bases between them. The CDR3 is 13 residues long. Germline V gene sequence: CDR1 LNHDA, CDR2 SQIVND (reference sequence). Here the CDR3 reads CASPGPVPTEQFF. As DNA, the CDR3 is TGTGCCAGTCCTGGACCCGTACCCACTGAGCAGTTCTTC.

This clonotype was counted at least ten times. The chain carries TRBV6-4 and TRBJ2-1; 10 bases are shared with TRBD2. The V gene's germline CDR1 is MRHNA and CDR2 SNTAGT. The CDR3 is made up of 13 amino acids. V dropped 6 bases and J dropped 9; count of bases not matched to a gene: 5. The CDR3, as DNA: TGTGCCAGCAGCGCAGTAGCGGGAGGTGAGCAGTTCTTC. This encodes CASSAVAGGEQFF.

The sample holds a few counts of this clonotype. V is TRBV7-9 and J is TRBJ2-3; no clear D gene. This CDR3 comprises 16 residues. Trimming shortened V by 2 bases and J by 2 bases, and 14 bases separated the two germline ends. Germline-derived CDR1 and CDR2 are SEHNR and FQNEAQ (reference sequence). The DNA for the CDR3 is TGTGCCAGCAGCTTAAGATCCGGCGAACCCACAGATACGCAGTATTTT. Translated: CASSLRSGEPTDTQYF.

Many counts were recorded for this clonotype. This chain connects TRBV24-1 to TRBJ2-1, with unresolved D. In germline, CDR1 is KGHDR, CDR2 SFDVKD. Deletions cut 6 bases from V and 3 bases from J, with 2 bases between. The CDR3 totals 11 residues. The chain's CDR3 is CATSNYNEQFF. The CDR3, as DNA: TGTGCCACCAGTAACTACAATGAGCAGTTCTTC.

There are many counts of this clonotype. The chain uses TRBV5-1 and TRBJ2-1, with D unresolved. CDR3 length: 14 residues. CDR1 SGHRS and CDR2 YFSETQ come from the germline V gene. Between the trimmed V and J ends, which lost 4 bases and 3 bases, there was a span of 11 bases. The CDR3 DNA reads TGCGCCAGCAGCCGTGATGACATCTACAATGAGCAGTTCTTC. Encoded protein: CASSRDDIYNEQFF.

This clonotype was detected only a few times. CDR3 region: CASKDIALEQYF. DNA of the CDR3: TGCGCCAGCAAAGACATAGCCCTCGAGCAGTACTTC. The chain has TRBV5-1 and TRBJ2-7; D gene ambiguous. The CDR3 totals 12 residues. V was trimmed by 6 bases and J by 6 bases, leaving 13 bases between them. The germline V gene has CDR1 SGHRS and CDR2 YFSETQ.

This clonotype was seen a few times. V is TRBV7-2 and J is TRBJ1-5; D ambiguous. The CDR3 has 14 residues. V was pared by 5 bases and J by 10 bases, with 18 bases between. Germline-derived CDR1 and CDR2 are SGHTA and FQGNSA. The CDR3 nucleotides read TGTGCCAGCAGCCCCAACGGCATGGGCCCTCCCCAGCATTTT. It translates to CASSPNGMGPPQHF. The complete variable domain, with remaining parts taken from reference TRBV7-2 and TRBJ1-5, reads GAGVSQSPSNKVTEKGKDVELRCDPISGHTALYWYRQSLGQGLEFLIYFQGNSAPDKSGLPSDRFSAERTGGSVSTLTIQRTQQEDSAVYLCASSPNGMGPPQHFGDGTRLSIL.

This rearrangement joins TRBV4-1 to TRBJ2-5, with 8 positions matching TRBD1. The trim removed 2 bases at V and 5 bases at J, leaving 4 bases unmatched. Looked up from germline, CDR1 is MGHRA and CDR2 is YSYEKL. The CDR3 length is 14 residues. CDR3 protein: CASSQWTGRETQYF. The CDR3 nucleotides are TGCGCCAGCAGCCAATGGACAGGGCGGGAGACCCAGTACTTC.

The chain has TRBV6-1 and TRBJ2-7; 11 bases align to TRBD2. V trimming: 6 bases; J trimming: 3 bases; junction bases outside the gene matches: 10. The CDR3 runs to 16 residues. Per germline, CDR1 MNHNS and CDR2 SASEGT. The CDR3: CASSPKSSGGLYEQYF. The CDR3 bases are TGTGCCAGCAGCCCTAAGTCTAGCGGGGGGCTCTACGAGCAGTACTTC.